The rows below give T cell receptor beta chains drawn from one sample of a study of regulatory T cells in long-lasting Graves disease. TCRdb re-called the multiplex PCR reads through MiXCR, storing one row per CDR3 protein. The table records fewer than 350,000 distinct CDR3 sequences, 18% of them present only once. Sequencing was performed on peripheral blood mononuclear cells (PBMCs), taken at new diagnosis, from a patient treated with antithyroid drugs. These receptors all come from a female donor with Graves disease. Each CDR3 is given with its conserved first and last residue. The order of the fields is V gene, J gene, D gene, clone size, CDR3 DNA, CDR3 protein. D genes are given only for firm matches. Size is stated for part of the rows, as once, few or many counts, or as a class when the clone is expanded.

>TRBV3-1|TRBJ2-5|.|.
TGTGCCAGCAGCCATTTAGTCCGCGCCCAAGAGACCCAGTACTTC
CASSHLVRAQETQYF
>TRBV29-1|TRBJ2-7|TRBD2|many
TGCAGCGTTGAAGTTAGCGGGACCCCAGGGGCCTACGAGCAGTACTTC
CSVEVSGTPGAYEQYF
>TRBV19|TRBJ2-2|.|many
TGTGCCAGTAAACCGAGCACTAACACCGGGGAGCTGTTTTTT
CASKPSTNTGELFF
>TRBV9|TRBJ2-7|.|.
TGTGCCAGCAGCGTAGGGACCAGGGTGGGGGTCATCGACCACGAGCAGTACTTC
CASSVGTRVGVIDHEQYF
>TRBV4-1|TRBJ2-2|TRBD1|few
TGCGCCAGCAGCCCCTATGGGGCAGGGGGCAACACCGGGGAGCTGTTTTTT
CASSPYGAGGNTGELFF
>TRBV27|TRBJ2-7|TRBD1|many
TGTGCCAGCAGTGAGGGACAGGGTGCGTACGAGCAGTACTTC
CASSEGQGAYEQYF
>TRBV6-1|TRBJ1-5|.|many
TGTGCCAGCCATAGCAATCAGCCCCAGCATTTT
CASHSNQPQHF
>TRBV3-1|TRBJ2-1|TRBD2|many
TGTGCCAGCAGCCATATAGCGGGGCACAATGAGCAGTTCTTC
CASSHIAGHNEQFF
>TRBV3-1|TRBJ2-7|.|many
TGTGCCAGCAGCCAAGGGATAGCGATGAACGAGCAGTACTTC
CASSQGIAMNEQYF
>TRBV2|TRBJ2-2|.|many
TGTGCCAGCAAGGGACATTCGAACACCGGGGAGCTGTTTTTT
CASKGHSNTGELFF
>TRBV11-1|TRBJ1-3|TRBD1|few
TGTGCCAGCAGCTCCGCGGGACAGACTATCTCTGGAAACACCATATATTTT
CASSSAGQTISGNTIYF
>TRBV10-2|TRBJ2-7|.|few
TGCGCCAGCAGTGAAGCGACAGGTTTGGTCGAGCAGTACTTC
CASSEATGLVEQYF
>TRBV15|TRBJ2-7|.|many
TGTGCCACCAGCAGAGATGCCAACCACAACGGGCCGGGCTACGAGCAGTACTTC
CATSRDANHNGPGYEQYF
>TRBV9|TRBJ2-1|.|few
TGTGCCAGCAGCGGGACGACTATACATCAGTTCTTC
CASSGTTIHQFF
>TRBV9|TRBJ2-1|TRBD2|many
TGTGCCAGCAGCTTAAGGACTAGCGGGATTTACCCCTCCTACAATGAGCAGTTCTTC
CASSLRTSGIYPSYNEQFF
>TRBV30|TRBJ1-5|.|many
TGTGCCTGGGGGGTGTCAGAAAATCAGCCCCAGCATTTT
CAWGVSENQPQHF
>TRBV5-4|TRBJ2-5|TRBD2|.
TGTGCCAGCAGCTTGGCCGGACTAGCGGGGCGAGAGACCCAGTACTTC
CASSLAGLAGRETQYF
>TRBV6-1|TRBJ2-2|.|.
TGTGCCAGCAGCCACGGCATCGCCGGGGAGCTGTTTTTT
CASSHGIAGELFF
>TRBV5-6|TRBJ2-5|.|few
TGTGCCAGCAGCTTGGCCGCTGAGAACCAAGAGACCCAGTACTTC
CASSLAAENQETQYF
>TRBV28|TRBJ2-1|.|many
TGTGCCAGCAGTTTAGTGCTTTACAATGAGCAGTTCTTC
CASSLVLYNEQFF
>TRBV6-4|TRBJ2-2|TRBD1|many
TGTGCCAGCAGTGCCGGGTCCGGGACAGGACCCACCGGGGAGCTGTTTTTT
CASSAGSGTGPTGELFF
>TRBV7-2|TRBJ2-7|TRBD2|.
TGTGCCAGCAGTCGACTAGCGGGAGTTGAAGAGCAGTACTTC
CASSRLAGVEEQYF
>TRBV19|TRBJ2-1|TRBD2|many
TGTGCCAGTAGTATATCGGGGGGGGGAGGGCCCTATGAGCAGTTCTTC
CASSISGGGGPYEQFF
>TRBV3-1|TRBJ1-4|TRBD1|.
TGTGCCAGCAGCCCACCGGGACAGGGAAACGAAAAACTGTTTTTT
CASSPPGQGNEKLFF
>TRBV6-1|TRBJ2-5|.|many
TGTGCCAGCACTAGGCAGGACCCCCAAGAGACCCAGTACTTC
CASTRQDPQETQYF